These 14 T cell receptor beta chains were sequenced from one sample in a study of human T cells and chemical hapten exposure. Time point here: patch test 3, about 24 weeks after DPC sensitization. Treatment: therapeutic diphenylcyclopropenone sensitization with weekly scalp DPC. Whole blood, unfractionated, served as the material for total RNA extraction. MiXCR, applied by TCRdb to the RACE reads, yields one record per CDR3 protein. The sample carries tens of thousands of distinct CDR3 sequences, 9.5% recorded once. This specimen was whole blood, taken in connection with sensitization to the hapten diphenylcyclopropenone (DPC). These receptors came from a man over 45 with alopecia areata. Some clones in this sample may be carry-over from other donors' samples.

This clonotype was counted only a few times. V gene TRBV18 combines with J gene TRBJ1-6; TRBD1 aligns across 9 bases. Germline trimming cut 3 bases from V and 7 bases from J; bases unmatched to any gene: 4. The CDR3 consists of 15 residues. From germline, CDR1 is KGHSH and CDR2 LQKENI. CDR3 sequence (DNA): TGTGCCAGCTCACCGGGGACAGGGTCAAATTCACCCCTCCACTTT. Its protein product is CASSPGTGSNSPLHF.

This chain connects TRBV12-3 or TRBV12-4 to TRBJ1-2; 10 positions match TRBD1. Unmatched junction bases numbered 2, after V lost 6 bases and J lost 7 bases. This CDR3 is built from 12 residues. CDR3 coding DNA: TGTGCCAGCAGGGGGACAGGGGCTGGCTACACCTTC. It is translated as CASRGTGAGYTF.

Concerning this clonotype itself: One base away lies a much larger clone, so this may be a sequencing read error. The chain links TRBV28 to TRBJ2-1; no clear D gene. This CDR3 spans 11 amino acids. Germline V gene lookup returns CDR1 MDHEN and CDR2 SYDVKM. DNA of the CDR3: TGTGCCAGCAGTTTAGACAATGGGCAGTTCTTC. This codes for CASSLDNGQFF. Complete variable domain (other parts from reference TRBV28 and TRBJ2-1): DVKVTQSSRYLVKRTGEKVFLECVQDMDHENMFWYRQDPGLGLRLIYFSYDVKMKEKGDIPEGYSVSREKKERFSLILESASTNQTSMYLCASSLDNGQFFGPGTRLTVL.

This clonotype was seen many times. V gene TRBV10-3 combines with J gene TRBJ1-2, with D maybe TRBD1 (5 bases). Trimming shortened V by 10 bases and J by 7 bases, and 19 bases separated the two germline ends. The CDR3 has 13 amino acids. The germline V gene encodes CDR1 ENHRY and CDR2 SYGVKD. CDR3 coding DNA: TGTGCCACCGACAGCTCCCCTAGGGGTGGCTACACCTTC. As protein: CATDSSPRGGYTF.

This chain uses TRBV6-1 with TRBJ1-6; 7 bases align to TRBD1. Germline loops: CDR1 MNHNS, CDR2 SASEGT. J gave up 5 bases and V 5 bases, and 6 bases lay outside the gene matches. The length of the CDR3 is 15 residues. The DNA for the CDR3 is TGTGCCAGCAGTTTGGGACAGAAAAATAATTCACCCCTCCACTTT. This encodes CASSLGQKNNSPLHF.

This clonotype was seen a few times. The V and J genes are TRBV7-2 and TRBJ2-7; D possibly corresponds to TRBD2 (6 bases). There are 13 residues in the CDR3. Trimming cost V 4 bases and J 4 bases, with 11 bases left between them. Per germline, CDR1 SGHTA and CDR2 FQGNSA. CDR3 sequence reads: CASSSGEGYEQYF. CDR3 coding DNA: TGTGCCAGCAGCTCGGGAGAGGGGTACGAGCAGTACTTC.

The DNA of the CDR3 is TGTGCCAGCAGCTTAGCGCGGGGAATAGAGACCCAGTACTTC. This codes for CASSLARGIETQYF. The chain links TRBV7-6 to TRBJ2-5; possibly TRBD2 for D (6 bases). The germline V gene encodes CDR1 SGHVS and CDR2 FNYEAQ. V was clipped by 0 bases and J by 4 bases, with 9 bases between them. CDR3 size: 14 residues.

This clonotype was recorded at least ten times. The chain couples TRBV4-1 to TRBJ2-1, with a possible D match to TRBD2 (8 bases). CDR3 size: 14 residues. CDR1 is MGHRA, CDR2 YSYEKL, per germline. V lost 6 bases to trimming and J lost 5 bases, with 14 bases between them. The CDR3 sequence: CASRRSGTDNEQFF. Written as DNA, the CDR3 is TGCGCCAGCAGACGTAGCGGGACAGACAATGAGCAGTTCTTC.

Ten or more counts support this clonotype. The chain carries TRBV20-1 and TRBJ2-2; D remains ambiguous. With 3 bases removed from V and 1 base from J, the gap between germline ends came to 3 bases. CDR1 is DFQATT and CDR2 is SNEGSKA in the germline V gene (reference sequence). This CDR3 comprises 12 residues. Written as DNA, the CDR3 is TGCAGTGCTAGTGAGAACACCGGGGAGCTGTTTTTT. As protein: CSASENTGELFF.

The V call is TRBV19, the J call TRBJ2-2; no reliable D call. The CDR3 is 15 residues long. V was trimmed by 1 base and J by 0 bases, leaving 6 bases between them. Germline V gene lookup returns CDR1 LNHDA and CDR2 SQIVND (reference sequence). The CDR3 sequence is CASSIVGANTGELFF. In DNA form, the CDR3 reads TGTGCCAGTAGTATAGTCGGAGCGAACACCGGGGAGCTGTTTTTT.

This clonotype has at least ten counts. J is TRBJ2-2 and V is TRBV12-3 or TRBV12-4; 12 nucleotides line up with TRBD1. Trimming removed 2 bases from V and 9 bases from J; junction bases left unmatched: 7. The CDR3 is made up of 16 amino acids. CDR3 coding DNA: TGTGCCAGCAGTTTACCCCCGGGACAGGGGGCCTGGGAGCTGTTTTTT. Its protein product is CASSLPPGQGAWELFF.

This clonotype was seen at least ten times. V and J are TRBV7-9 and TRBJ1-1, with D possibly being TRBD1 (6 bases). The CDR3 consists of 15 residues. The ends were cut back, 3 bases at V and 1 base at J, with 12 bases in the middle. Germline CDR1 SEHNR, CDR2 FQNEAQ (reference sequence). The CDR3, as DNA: TGTGCCAGCAGCTTGGGACACCTCAGGAACACTGAAGCTTTCTTT. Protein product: CASSLGHLRNTEAFF.

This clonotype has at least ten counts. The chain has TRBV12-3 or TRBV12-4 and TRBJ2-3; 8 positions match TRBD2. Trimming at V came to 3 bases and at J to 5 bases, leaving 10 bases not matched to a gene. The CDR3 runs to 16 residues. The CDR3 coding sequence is TGTGCCAGCAGTTTCGGGGGGGCCATAGCACAAGATACGCAGTATTTT. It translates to CASSFGGAIAQDTQYF.

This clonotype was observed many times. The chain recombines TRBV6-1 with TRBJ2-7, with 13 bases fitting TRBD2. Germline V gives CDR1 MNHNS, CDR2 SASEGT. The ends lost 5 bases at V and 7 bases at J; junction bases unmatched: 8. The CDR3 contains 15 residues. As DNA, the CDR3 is TGTGCCAGCAGTTCTGGGACTAGCGGGACTTCGGAGCAGTACTTC. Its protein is CASSSGTSGTSEQYF.